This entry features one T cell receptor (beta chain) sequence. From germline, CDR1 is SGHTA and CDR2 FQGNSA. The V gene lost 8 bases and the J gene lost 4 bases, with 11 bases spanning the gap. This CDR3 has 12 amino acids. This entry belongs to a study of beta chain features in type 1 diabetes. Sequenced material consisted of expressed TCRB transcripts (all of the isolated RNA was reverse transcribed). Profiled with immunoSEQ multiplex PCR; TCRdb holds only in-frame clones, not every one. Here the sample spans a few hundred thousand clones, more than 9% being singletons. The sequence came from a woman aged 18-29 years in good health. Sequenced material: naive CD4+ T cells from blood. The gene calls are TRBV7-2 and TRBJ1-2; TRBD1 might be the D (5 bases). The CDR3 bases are TGTGCCAGCGGAGGGACGGCCTATGGCTACACCTTC. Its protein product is CASGGTAYGYTF.